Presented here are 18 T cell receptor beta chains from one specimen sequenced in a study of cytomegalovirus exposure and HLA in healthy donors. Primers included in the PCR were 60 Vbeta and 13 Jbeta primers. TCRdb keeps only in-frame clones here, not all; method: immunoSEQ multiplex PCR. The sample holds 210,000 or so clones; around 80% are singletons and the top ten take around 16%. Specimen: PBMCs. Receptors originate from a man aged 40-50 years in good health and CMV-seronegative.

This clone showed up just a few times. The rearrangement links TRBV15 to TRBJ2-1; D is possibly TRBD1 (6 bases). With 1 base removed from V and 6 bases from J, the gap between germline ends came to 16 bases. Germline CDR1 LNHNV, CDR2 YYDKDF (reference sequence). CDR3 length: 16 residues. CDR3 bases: TGTGCCACCAGCAGAGGAGGGGGTCAGGGTAGCAATGAGCAGTTCTTC. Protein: CATSRGGGQGSNEQFF.

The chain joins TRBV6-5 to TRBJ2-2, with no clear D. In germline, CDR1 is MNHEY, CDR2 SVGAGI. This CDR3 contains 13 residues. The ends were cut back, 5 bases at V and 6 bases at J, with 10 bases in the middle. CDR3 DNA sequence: TGTGCCAGCAGTCTGACACAGCCCGGGGAGCTGTTTTTT. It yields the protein CASSLTQPGELFF.

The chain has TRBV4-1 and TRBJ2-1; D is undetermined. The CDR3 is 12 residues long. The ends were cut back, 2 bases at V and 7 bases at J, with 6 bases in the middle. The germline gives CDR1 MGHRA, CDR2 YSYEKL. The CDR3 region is CASSQTMNEQFF. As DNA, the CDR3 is TGCGCCAGCAGCCAAACTATGAATGAGCAGTTCTTC.

The CDR3, as DNA: TGTGCCTGGAGTGGGTATGAGGGCGCGGGGGGCTACACCTTC. This translates into CAWSGYEGAGGYTF. The rearrangement joins TRBV30 to TRBJ1-2; no clear D. Germline loops: CDR1 GTSNPN, CDR2 SVGIG (reference sequence). With 1 base removed from V and 8 bases from J, the gap between germline ends came to 17 bases. This CDR3 is built from 14 residues. Complete variable domain (other parts from reference TRBV30 and TRBJ1-2): SQTIHQWPATLVQPVGSPLSLECTVEGTSNPNLYWYRQAAGRGLQLLFYSVGIGQISSEVPQNLSASRPQDRQFILSSKKLLLSDSGFYLCAWSGYEGAGGYTFGSGTRLTVV.

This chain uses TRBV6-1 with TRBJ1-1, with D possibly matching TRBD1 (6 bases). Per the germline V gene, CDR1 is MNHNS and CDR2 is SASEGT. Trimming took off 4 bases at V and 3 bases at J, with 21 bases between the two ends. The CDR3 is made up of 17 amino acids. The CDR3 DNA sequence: TGTGCCAGCAGTGGGGGGCCGAAAGGTATTGGGGACACTGAAGCTTTCTTT. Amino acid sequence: CASSGGPKGIGDTEAFF.

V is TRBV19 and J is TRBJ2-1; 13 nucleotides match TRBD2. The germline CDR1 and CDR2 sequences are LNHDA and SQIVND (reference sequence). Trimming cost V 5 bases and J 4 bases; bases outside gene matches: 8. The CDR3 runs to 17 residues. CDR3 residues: CASSAGTSGAPYNEQFF. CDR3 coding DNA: TGTGCCAGTAGTGCAGGGACTAGCGGGGCCCCTTACAATGAGCAGTTCTTC.

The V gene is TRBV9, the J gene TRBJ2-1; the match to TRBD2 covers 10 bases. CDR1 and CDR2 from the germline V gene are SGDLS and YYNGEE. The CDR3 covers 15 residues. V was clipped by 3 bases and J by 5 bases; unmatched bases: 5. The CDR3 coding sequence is TGTGCCAGCAGCGCCTTAGCGGGGGGAAACAATGAGCAGTTCTTC. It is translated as CASSALAGGNNEQFF.

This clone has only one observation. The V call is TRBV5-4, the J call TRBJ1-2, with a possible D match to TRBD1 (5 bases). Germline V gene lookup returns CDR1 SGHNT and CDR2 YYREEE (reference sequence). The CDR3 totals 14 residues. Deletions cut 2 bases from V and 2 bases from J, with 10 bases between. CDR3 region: CASSLQGVNYGYTF. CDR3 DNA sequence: TGTGCCAGCAGCTTACAAGGGGTGAACTATGGCTACACCTTC.

The CDR3 coding sequence is TGCAGCGCCCACGGGTCCAACTACAATGAGCAGTTCTTC. Translation gives CSAHGSNYNEQFF. This rearrangement joins TRBV29-1 to TRBJ2-1; D call uncertain. Trimming stripped 7 bases from V and 3 bases from J, with 13 bases between. Germline V lookup: CDR1 SQVTM, CDR2 ANQGSEA. The CDR3 is 13 residues long.

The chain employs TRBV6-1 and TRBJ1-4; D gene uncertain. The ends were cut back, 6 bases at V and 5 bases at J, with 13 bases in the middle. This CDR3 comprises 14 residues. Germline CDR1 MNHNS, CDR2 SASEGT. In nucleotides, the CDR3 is TGTGCCAGCAGAAACTGGAGGGCAAATGAAAAACTGTTTTTT. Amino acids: CASRNWRANEKLFF.

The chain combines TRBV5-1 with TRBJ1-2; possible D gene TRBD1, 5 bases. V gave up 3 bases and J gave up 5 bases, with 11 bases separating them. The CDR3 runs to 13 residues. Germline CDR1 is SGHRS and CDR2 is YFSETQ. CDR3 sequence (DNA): TGCGCCAGCAGCTCCTCCCAGGGTTATGGCTACACCTTC. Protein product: CASSSSQGYGYTF.

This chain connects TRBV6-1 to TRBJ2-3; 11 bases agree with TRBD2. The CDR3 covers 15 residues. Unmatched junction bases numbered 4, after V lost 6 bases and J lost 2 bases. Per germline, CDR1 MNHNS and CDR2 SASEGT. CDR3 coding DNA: TGTGCCAGCAGAGGGACTAGCGGATTCACAGATACGCAGTATTTT. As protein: CASRGTSGFTDTQYF.

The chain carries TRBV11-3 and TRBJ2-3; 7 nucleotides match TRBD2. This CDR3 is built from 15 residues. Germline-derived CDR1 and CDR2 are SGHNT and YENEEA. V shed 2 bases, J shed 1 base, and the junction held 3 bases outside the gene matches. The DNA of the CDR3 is TGTGCCAGCAGCTTATTCGCGGGGGGCACAGATACGCAGTATTTT. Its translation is CASSLFAGGTDTQYF.

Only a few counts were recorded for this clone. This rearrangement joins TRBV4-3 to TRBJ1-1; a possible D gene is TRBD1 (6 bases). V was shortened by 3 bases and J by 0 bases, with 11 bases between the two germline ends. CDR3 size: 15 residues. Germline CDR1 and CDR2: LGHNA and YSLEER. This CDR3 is CASSQGHQMNTEAFF. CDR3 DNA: TGCGCCAGCAGCCAGGGACACCAGATGAACACTGAAGCTTTCTTT.

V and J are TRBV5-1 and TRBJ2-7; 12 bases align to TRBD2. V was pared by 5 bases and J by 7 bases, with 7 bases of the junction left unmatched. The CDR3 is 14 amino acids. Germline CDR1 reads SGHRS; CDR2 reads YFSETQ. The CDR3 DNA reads TGCGCCAGCAGGTCTAGCGGGAGGGCCGAAGAGCAGTACTTC. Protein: CASRSSGRAEEQYF. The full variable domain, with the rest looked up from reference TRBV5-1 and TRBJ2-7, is KAGVTQTPRYLIKTRGQQVTLSCSPISGHRSVSWYQQTPGQGLQFLFEYFSETQRNKGNFPGRFSGRQFSNSRSEMNVSTLELGDSALYLCASRSSGRAEEQYFGPGTRLTVT.

The CDR3, as DNA: TGTGCCACCGAAGACAGGGAGAGCTCCTACGAGCAGTACTTC. It translates to CATEDRESSYEQYF. The chain couples TRBV10-3 to TRBJ2-7, with 7 positions matching TRBD1. The CDR3 contains 14 residues. The V gene end was trimmed by 10 bases and the J gene end by 0 bases; junction bases not matched to a gene: 9. Germline lookup yields CDR1 ENHRY and CDR2 SYGVKD.

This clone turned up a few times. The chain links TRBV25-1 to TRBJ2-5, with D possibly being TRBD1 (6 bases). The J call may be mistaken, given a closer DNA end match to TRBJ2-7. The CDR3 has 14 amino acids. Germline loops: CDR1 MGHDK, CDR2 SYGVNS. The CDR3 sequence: CASSELGGAYEQYF. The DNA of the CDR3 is TGTGCCAGCAGTGAATTAGGGGGAGCCTACGAGCAGTACTTC.

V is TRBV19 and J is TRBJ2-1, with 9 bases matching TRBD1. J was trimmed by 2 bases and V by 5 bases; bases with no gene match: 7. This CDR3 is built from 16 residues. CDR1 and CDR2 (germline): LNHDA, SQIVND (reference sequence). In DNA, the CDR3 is TGTGCCAGTAGTTCAGGACAGGGGAGAACCTACAATGAGCAGTTCTTC. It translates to CASSSGQGRTYNEQFF.